The entry below describes one TCR beta chain. Extracted RNA was reverse transcribed, and the resulting cDNA served as sequencing template. Assay: immunoSEQ multiplex PCR; the TCRdb copy retains only in-frame clones and omits some. Of about 110,000 clones listed, roughly 64% were seen once; the top ten hold around a fifth. The sample belongs to a study of CD8+ T cells in alopecia areata. The CDR3 length is 14 residues. Germline-derived CDR1 and CDR2 are MGHRA and YSYEKL. Trimming left V 4 bases short and J 5 bases short, with 14 bases between. The receptor was derived from a human donor in good health. The rearrangement uses TRBV4-1 and TRBJ1-1, with a possible D match to TRBD1 (6 bases). The sample taken for sequencing was CD8+ T cells sorted from blood. The CDR3 DNA reads TGCGCCAGCAGCCGCTTCCTCCAGGGGACTGAAGCTTTCTTT. The encoded protein is CASSRFLQGTEAFF.